Listed below are T cell receptor beta chains from one sample, sequenced in a study of T cell responses to AZD1222 COVID-19 vaccine. Profiled with immunoSEQ multiplex PCR; TCRdb holds only in-frame clones, not every one. The repertoire holds around 70,000 clones, with 86% as singletons. Sequenced material: peripheral blood, taken on day 0 of AZD1222 vaccination. The receptors shown here come from an adult in good health. The CDR3 runs from the conserved cysteine through the conserved F or W. Fields, in order: J gene, V gene, D gene, clone size, CDR3 DNA, CDR3 protein. The D gene is left open where the match is weak. Clone size is given for some rows only: seen once, a few or many times, or a class if the clone is expanded.

TRBJ1-1,TRBV7-2,.,.,TGTGCCAGCAGCTTAGCCTCCGGAGAGGGAGGAAACACTGAAGCTTTCTTT,CASSLASGEGGNTEAFF
TRBJ1-2,TRBV5-6,.,.,TGTGCCAGCAGCGTATTTGAGCCCAGGGCCAACTATGGCTACACCTTC,CASSVFEPRANYGYTF
TRBJ2-7,TRBV7-9,TRBD1,once,TGTGCCAGCAGCCAGGACAGGGGTTTCGACGAGCAGTACTTC,CASSQDRGFDEQYF
TRBJ2-1,TRBV7-9,TRBD2,.,TGTGCCAGCAGCTTACTGTTCGGGAGGAACGATGAGCAGTTCTTC,CASSLLFGRNDEQFF
TRBJ2-1,TRBV7-9,TRBD1,.,TGTGCCAACCGGGACAGGGATAATGAGCAGTTCTTC,CANRDRDNEQFF
TRBJ1-2,TRBV30,.,.,TGTGCCTGGACGCCGGACGGACCGGAGCGTGGCTACACCTTC,CAWTPDGPERGYTF
TRBJ2-3,TRBV6-5,TRBD2,.,TGTGCCAGCAGTTTTAGCGGGAGCACAGATACGCAGTATTTT,CASSFSGSTDTQYF
TRBJ1-1,TRBV19,.,.,TGTGCCAGTGGTCGCGGTATGAACACTGAAGCTTTCTTT,CASGRGMNTEAFF
TRBJ1-6,TRBV5-1,.,.,TGCGCCAGCAGCTTGGAGTCAGGTGTAGGGTCACCCCTCCACTTT,CASSLESGVGSPLHF
TRBJ2-7,TRBV24-1,.,.,TGTGCCACCAGTGATTCGGACCTCTACGAGCAGTACTTC,CATSDSDLYEQYF
TRBJ1-2,TRBV7-9,TRBD1,.,TGTGCCAGCAGCTTGGACAGGGGGCGAGGCGGCTACACCTTC,CASSLDRGRGGYTF
TRBJ1-1,TRBV7-2,.,.,TGTGCCAGCAGCCCGGTTACGGGGGTGGGAACTGAAGCTTTCTTT,CASSPVTGVGTEAFF
TRBJ2-7,TRBV6-1,.,.,TGTGCCAGCAGTGACCGCACGTTTAGCGAGCAGTACTTC,CASSDRTFSEQYF
TRBJ1-1,TRBV4-3,.,.,TGCGCCAGCAGCCAAGCGTCGCAGGGGAGCACTGAAGCTTTCTTT,CASSQASQGSTEAFF
TRBJ2-3,TRBV4-3,.,few,TGCGCCAGCAGCTCGGGGGCGGCAGGCACAGATACGCAGTATTTT,CASSSGAAGTDTQYF
TRBJ1-1,TRBV27,.,.,TGTGCCAGCAGTTACAGGGAGAACACTGAAGCTTTCTTT,CASSYRENTEAFF
TRBJ2-3,TRBV5-8,.,.,TGTGCCAGCAGCTTGGTTATCAGTAACACAGATACGCAGTATTTT,CASSLVISNTDTQYF
TRBJ2-1,TRBV18,.,.,TGTGCCAGCTCACTAGGGGCGAACAATGAGCAGTTCTTC,CASSLGANNEQFF
TRBJ2-7,TRBV19,TRBD1,few,TGTGCCAGTAGTTCCCGCCAGGGGACAGGGGACTACGAGCAGTACTTC,CASSSRQGTGDYEQYF
TRBJ1-5,TRBV19,.,once,TGTGCCAGTAGTCAAACAGGGAGGCGAGGCAATCAGCCCCAGCATTTT,CASSQTGRRGNQPQHF
TRBJ1-5,TRBV5-8,TRBD1,once,TGTGCCAGCAAGAAACAGGGGTTGAATAATCAGCCCCAGCATTTT,CASKKQGLNNQPQHF
TRBJ1-6,TRBV18,TRBD1,.,TGTGCCAGCTCACCGGCAGGGGGGCGAAATAATTCACCCCTCCACTTT,CASSPAGGRNNSPLHF
TRBJ1-5,TRBV6-2/TRBV6-3,TRBD1,.,TGTGCCAGCAGTTACGAAACCTGGGACAGACGGGGACAGCCCCAGCATTTT,CASSYETWDRRGQPQHF
TRBJ1-1,TRBV7-8,.,once,TGTGCCAGCAGCTTAGCGGGCACTGAAGCTTTCTTT,CASSLAGTEAFF
TRBJ2-6,TRBV24-1,.,once,TGTGCGGGTGGGGTTTACTCTGGGGCCAACGTCCTGACTTTC,CAGGVYSGANVLTF
TRBJ1-6,TRBV30,TRBD1,.,TGTGCCTGGAGTACAGACAGGGGCGGCTCCTATAATTCACCCCTCCACTTT,CAWSTDRGGSYNSPLHF
TRBJ1-1,TRBV6-5,.,.,TGTGCCAGCAGTTACCTCCCGTCGGGTGGGAACACTGAAGCTTTCTTT,CASSYLPSGGNTEAFF
TRBJ1-2,TRBV5-6,.,once,TGTGCCAGCAGCTTGGTTGGGGGAAGCTATGGCTACACCTTC,CASSLVGGSYGYTF
TRBJ2-5,TRBV2,TRBD1,.,TGTGCCAGCAGCATGACAGGGGGTCAAGAGACCCAGTACTTC,CASSMTGGQETQYF
TRBJ2-1,TRBV5-4,TRBD2,.,TGTGCCAGCAGCTCCGGGACTAGCGGGGGGGCCGGGCATGAGCAGTTCTTC,CASSSGTSGGAGHEQFF
TRBJ1-1,TRBV12-3/TRBV12-4,.,.,TGTGCCAGCAGTTTGGCCCAGAACACTGAAGCTTTCTTT,CASSLAQNTEAFF
TRBJ2-7,TRBV29-1,.,.,TGCAGCGCCGGAGGGGACAACTACGAGCAGTACTTC,CSAGGDNYEQYF
TRBJ2-3,TRBV18,.,.,TGTGCCAGCTCACCACAAGCGCCAGGGGCTAGCACAGATACGCAGTATTTT,CASSPQAPGASTDTQYF
TRBJ1-4,TRBV10-3,.,.,TGTGCCATCAATGGACAGCCTAATGAAAAACTGTTTTTT,CAINGQPNEKLFF
TRBJ1-3,TRBV2,.,once,TGTGCCAGCATGGCCGGGGGCTCTGTAAACACCATATATTTT,CASMAGGSVNTIYF